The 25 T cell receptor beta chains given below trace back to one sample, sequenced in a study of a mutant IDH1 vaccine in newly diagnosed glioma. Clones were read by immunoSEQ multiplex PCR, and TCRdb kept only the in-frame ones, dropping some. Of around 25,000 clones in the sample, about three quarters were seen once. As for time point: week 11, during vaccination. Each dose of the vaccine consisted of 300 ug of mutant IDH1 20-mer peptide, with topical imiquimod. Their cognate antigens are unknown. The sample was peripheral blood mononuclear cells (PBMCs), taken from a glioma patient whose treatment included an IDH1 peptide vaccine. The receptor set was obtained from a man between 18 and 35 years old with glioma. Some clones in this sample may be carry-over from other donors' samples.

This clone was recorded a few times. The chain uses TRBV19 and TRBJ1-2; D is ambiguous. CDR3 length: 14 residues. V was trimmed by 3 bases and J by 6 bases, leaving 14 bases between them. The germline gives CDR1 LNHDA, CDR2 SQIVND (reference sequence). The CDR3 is CASSMGEPNNGYTF. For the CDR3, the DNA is TGTGCCAGTAGTATGGGCGAACCAAACAATGGCTACACCTTC.

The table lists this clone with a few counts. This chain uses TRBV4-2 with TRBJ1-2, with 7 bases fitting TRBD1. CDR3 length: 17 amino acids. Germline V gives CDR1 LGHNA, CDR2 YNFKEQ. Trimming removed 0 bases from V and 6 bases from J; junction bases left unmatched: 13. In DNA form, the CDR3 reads TGTGCCAGCAGCCAAGATAGGTCTGTGGTACAGGGGAATGGCTACACCTTC. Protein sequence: CASSQDRSVVQGNGYTF.

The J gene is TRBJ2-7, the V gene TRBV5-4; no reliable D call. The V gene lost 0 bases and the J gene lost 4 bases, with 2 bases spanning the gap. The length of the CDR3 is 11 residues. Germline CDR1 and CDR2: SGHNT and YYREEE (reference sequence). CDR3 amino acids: CASSLGYEQYF. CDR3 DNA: TGTGCCAGCAGCTTGGGGTACGAGCAGTACTTC.

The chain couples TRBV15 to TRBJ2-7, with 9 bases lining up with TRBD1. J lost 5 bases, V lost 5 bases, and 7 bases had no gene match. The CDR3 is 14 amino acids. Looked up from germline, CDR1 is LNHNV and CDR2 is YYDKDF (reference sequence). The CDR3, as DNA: TGTGCCACCAGCTTTAGGACAGGGGACAACGAGCAGTACTTC. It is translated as CATSFRTGDNEQYF. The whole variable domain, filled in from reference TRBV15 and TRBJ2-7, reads DAMVIQNPRYQVTQFGKPVTLSCSQTLNHNVMYWYQQKSSQAPKLLFHYYDKDFNNEADTPDNFQSRRPNTSFCFLDIRSPGLGDTAMYLCATSFRTGDNEQYFGPGTRLTVT.

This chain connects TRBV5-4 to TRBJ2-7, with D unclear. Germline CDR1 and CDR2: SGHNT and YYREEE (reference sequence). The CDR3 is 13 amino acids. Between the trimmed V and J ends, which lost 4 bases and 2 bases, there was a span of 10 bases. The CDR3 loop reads CASSRQPTYEQYF. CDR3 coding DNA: TGTGCCAGCAGCCGCCAACCCACCTACGAGCAGTACTTC.

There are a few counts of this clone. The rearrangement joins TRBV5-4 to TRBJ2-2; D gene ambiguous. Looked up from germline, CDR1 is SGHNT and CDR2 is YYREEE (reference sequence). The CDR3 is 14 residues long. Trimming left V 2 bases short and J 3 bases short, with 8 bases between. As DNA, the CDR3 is TGTGCCAGCAGCTTTGCCTTCGACACCGGGGAGCTGTTTTTT. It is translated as CASSFAFDTGELFF.

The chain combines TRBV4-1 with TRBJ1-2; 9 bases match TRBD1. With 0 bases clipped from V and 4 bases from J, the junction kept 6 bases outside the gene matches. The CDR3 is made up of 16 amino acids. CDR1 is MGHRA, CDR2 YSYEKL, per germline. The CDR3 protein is CASSQDQGTGFYGYTF. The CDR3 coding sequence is TGCGCCAGCAGCCAAGATCAGGGGACAGGGTTCTATGGCTACACCTTC.

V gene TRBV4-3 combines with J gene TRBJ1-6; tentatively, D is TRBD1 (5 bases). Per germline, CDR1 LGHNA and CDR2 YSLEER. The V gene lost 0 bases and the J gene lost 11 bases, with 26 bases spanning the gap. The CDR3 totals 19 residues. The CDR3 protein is CASSQEVAEGTWQPTPLHF. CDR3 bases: TGCGCCAGCAGCCAAGAGGTGGCCGAAGGGACGTGGCAGCCCACACCCCTCCACTTT.

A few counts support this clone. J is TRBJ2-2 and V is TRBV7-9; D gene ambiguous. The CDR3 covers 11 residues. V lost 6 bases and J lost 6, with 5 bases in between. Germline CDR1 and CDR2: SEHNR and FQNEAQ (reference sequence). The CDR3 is CASRSSGELFF. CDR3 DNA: TGTGCCAGCAGGTCCTCCGGGGAGCTGTTTTTT.

CDR3 amino acids: CASSFTPDRAAGELFF. CDR3 coding DNA: TGTGCCAGCAGTTTTACACCCGACAGGGCCGCCGGGGAGCTGTTTTTT. This sequence joins TRBV6-5 and TRBJ2-2; 7 bases fit TRBD1. The trim removed 4 bases at V and 6 bases at J, leaving 11 bases unmatched. The CDR3 covers 16 residues. CDR1 is MNHEY and CDR2 is SVGAGI in the germline V gene.

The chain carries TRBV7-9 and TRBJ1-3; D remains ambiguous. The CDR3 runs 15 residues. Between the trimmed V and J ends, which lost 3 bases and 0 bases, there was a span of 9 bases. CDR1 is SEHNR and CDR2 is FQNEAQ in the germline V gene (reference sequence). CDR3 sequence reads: CASSFPRASGNTIYF. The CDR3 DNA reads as TGTGCCAGCAGCTTCCCGAGGGCCTCTGGAAACACCATATATTTT.

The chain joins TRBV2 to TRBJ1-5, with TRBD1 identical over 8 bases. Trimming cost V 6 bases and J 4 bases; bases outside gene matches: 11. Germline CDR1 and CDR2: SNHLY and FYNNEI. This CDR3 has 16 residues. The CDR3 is CASRAGQGVSNQPQHF. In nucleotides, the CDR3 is TGTGCCAGCAGGGCCGGACAGGGTGTTAGTAATCAGCCCCAGCATTTT.

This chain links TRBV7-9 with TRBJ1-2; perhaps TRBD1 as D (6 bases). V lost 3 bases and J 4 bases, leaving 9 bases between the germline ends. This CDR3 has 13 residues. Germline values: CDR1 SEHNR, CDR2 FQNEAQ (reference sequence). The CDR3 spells CASSFDRFYGYTF. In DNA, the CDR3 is TGTGCCAGCAGCTTTGACAGGTTCTATGGCTACACCTTC.

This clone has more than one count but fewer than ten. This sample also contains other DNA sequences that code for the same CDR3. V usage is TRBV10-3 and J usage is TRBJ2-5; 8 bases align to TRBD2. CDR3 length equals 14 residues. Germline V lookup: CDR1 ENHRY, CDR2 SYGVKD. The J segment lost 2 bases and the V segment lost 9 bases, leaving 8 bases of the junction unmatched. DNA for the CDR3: TGTGCCATTTCCCACGCTAGCGGGCAAGAGACCCAGTACTTC. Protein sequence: CAISHASGQETQYF.

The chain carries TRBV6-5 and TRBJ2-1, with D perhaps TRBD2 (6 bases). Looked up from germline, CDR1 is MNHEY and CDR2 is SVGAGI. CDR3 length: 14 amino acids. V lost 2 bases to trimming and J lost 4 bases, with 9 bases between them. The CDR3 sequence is CASSYAGTYNEQFF. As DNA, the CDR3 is TGTGCCAGCAGTTACGCGGGGACGTACAATGAGCAGTTCTTC.

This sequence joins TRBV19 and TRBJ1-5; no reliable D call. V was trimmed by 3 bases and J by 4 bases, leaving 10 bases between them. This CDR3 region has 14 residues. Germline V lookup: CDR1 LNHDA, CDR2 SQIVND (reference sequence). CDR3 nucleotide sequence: TGTGCCAGTAGTATCAAGGATGGGAATCAGCCCCAGCATTTT. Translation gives CASSIKDGNQPQHF.

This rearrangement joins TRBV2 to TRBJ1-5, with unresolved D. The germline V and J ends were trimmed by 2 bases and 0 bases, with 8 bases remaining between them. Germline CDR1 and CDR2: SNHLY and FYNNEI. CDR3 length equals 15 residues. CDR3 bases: TGTGCCAGCAGTGAAATGGGTTATAGCAATCAGCCCCAGCATTTT. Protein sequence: CASSEMGYSNQPQHF.

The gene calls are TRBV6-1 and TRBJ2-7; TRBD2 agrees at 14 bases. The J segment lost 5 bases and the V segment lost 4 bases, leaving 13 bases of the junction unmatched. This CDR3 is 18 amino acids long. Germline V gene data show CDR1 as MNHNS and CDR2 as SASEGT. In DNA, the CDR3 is TGTGCCAGCAGTGGGGGCCCCGGGACTAGCGGGAGACGGCACGAGCAGTACTTC. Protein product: CASSGGPGTSGRRHEQYF.

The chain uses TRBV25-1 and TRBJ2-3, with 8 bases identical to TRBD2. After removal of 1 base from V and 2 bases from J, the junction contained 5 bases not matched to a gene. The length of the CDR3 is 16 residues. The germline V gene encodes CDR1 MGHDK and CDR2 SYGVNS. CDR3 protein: CASSESGGGYTDTQYF. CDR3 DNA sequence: TGTGCCAGCAGTGAATCGGGGGGGGGCTACACAGATACGCAGTATTTT.

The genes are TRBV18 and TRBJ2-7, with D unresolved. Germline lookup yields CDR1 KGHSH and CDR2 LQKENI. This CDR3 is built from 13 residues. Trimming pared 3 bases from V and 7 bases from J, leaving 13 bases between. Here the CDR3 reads CASSPDLHGEQYF. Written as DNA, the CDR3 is TGTGCCAGCTCACCGGACCTCCATGGTGAGCAGTACTTC.

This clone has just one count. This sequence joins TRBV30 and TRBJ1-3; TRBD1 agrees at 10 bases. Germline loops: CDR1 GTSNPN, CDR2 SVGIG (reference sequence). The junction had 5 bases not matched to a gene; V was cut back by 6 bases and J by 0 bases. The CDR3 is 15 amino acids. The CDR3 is CACPGQGNSGNTIYF. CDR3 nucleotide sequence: TGTGCCTGCCCGGGACAGGGGAACTCTGGAAACACCATATATTTT.

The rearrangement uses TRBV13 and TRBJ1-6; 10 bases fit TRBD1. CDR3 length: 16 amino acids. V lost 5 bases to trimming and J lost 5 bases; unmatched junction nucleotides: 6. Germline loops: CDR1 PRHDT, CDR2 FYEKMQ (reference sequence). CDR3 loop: CASSRRDRGNNSPLHF. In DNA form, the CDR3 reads TGTGCCAGCAGCAGGAGGGACAGGGGAAATAATTCACCCCTCCACTTT. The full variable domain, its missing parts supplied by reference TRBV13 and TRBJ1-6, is AAGVIQSPRHLIKEKRETATLKCYPIPRHDTVYWYQQGPGQDPQFLISFYEKMQSDKGSIPDRFSAQQFSDYHSELNMSSLELGDSALYFCASSRRDRGNNSPLHFGNGTRLTVT.

CDR3 DNA sequence: TGTGCCAGCAGGAAAGGGGGCGCGGCCGGCACAGATACGCAGTATTTT. Encoded protein: CASRKGGAAGTDTQYF. The chain couples TRBV7-9 to TRBJ2-3; 7 nucleotides align to TRBD1. The CDR3 is 16 residues long. V lost 6 bases, J lost 1 base, and 10 bases stayed unmatched. Germline V gene lookup returns CDR1 SEHNR and CDR2 FQNEAQ (reference sequence).

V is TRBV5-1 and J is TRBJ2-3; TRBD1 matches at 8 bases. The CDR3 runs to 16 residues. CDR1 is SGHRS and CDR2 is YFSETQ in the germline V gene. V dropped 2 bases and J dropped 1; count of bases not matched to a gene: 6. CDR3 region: CASSLTGQGGTDTQYF. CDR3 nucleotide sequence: TGCGCCAGCAGCTTAACCGGACAGGGAGGCACAGATACGCAGTATTTT.

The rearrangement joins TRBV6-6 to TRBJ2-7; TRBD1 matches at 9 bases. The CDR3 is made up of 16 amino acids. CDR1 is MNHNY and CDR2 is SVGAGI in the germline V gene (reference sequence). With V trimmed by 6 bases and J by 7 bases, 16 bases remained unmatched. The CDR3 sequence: CASRPLPQGAGGEQYF. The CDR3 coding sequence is TGTGCCAGCAGACCCCTACCACAGGGGGCAGGAGGAGAGCAGTACTTC.